These 29 T cell receptor beta chains were all obtained from the same sample, sequenced in a study of cytomegalovirus exposure and HLA in healthy donors (dated by TCRdb to the late 2010s). The library came from the immunoSEQ multiplex PCR assay. For the multiplex PCR, a mixture combining 60 forward primers for TCR Vbeta segments and 13 reverse primers for TCR Jbeta segments was used. The immuneACCESS repertoire file appears here via TCRdb, limited to in-frame rearrangements. These files lack a portion of the clones; in checked studies, under half of the deficit traces to unresolved V genes, and the cause of the others is not known. The sample table holds about 130,000 clones, of which 74% were seen once. Clones ranked in the top ten supply approximately 3.9% of the sample. Sequenced sample: PBMCs. Source of these receptors: a man between 40 and 49 years old in good health and CMV-seropositive.

J is TRBJ1-3 and V is TRBV19; D is perhaps TRBD1 (5 bases). CDR3 length: 15 amino acids. The V gene's germline CDR1 is LNHDA and CDR2 SQIVND (reference sequence). Between the trimmed V and J ends, which lost 6 bases and 0 bases, there was a span of 12 bases. The CDR3 DNA is TGTGCCAGTAGAGAAACAGGTGACTCTGGAAACACCATATATTTT. It codes for CASRETGDSGNTIYF.

Regarding this clone: Other DNA sequences in this specimen translate into the identical CDR3. The chain couples TRBV9 to TRBJ2-7; D ambiguous. V lost 0 bases and J 1 base, leaving 8 bases between the germline ends. This CDR3 spans 14 amino acids. The germline V gene encodes CDR1 SGDLS and CDR2 YYNGEE. The CDR3 coding sequence is TGTGCCAGCAGCGTAGAGCCGGGTTCCTACGAGCAGTACTTC. Protein sequence: CASSVEPGSYEQYF.

This clone was picked up one time. The chain uses TRBV2 and TRBJ2-4; no definite D call. Germline V CDR1 and CDR2: SNHLY, FYNNEI. The germline V and J ends were trimmed by 6 bases and 1 base, with 4 bases remaining between them. This CDR3 is built from 12 residues. The CDR3 here is CASRRAKNIQYF. CDR3 DNA sequence: TGTGCCAGCAGGAGGGCCAAAAACATTCAGTACTTC.

The chain recombines TRBV5-1 with TRBJ2-7; 7 bases fit TRBD1. CDR3 length: 12 residues. Germline CDR1 reads SGHRS; CDR2 reads YFSETQ. The junction had 8 bases not matched to a gene; V was cut back by 3 bases and J by 11 bases. CDR3 nucleotide sequence: TGCGCCAGCAGCTCGAGGGGACAGTCGGAGTACTTC. Residues: CASSSRGQSEYF.

The genes are TRBV19 and TRBJ2-2, with 9 bases lining up with TRBD2. V lost 3 bases and J lost 4; bases outside the gene matches: 6. The CDR3 is 16 residues long. CDR1 is LNHDA, CDR2 SQIVND, per germline (reference sequence). CDR3 loop: CASSILSGGGTGELFF. The CDR3 DNA follows: TGTGCCAGTAGTATCCTTAGCGGGGGAGGCACCGGGGAGCTGTTTTTT.

CDR3 DNA: TGTGCCATCAGCAGTTCTAGCGGGGGGGCAGGGGTCACAGATACGCAGTATTTT. Amino acid sequence: CAISSSSGGAGVTDTQYF. The chain recombines TRBV10-3 with TRBJ2-3; the match to TRBD2 covers 12 bases. The length of the CDR3 is 18 residues. Germline CDR1 reads ENHRY; CDR2 reads SYGVKD. V dropped 6 bases and J dropped 2; count of bases not matched to a gene: 12.

This clone was seen a single time. This chain connects TRBV6-5 to TRBJ2-1; 10 bases are a match to TRBD2. Germline CDR1 MNHEY, CDR2 SVGAGI. The length of the CDR3 is 15 residues. Trimming removed 5 bases from V and 4 bases from J; junction bases left unmatched: 5. The CDR3 DNA sequence: TGTGCCAGCAGTACCGGGACTAGCGTTTACAATGAGCAGTTCTTC. It specifies CASSTGTSVYNEQFF.

The CDR3 loop is CASSLTGTSGRVVQFF. The CDR3 DNA reads TGTGCCAGCAGCCTGACCGGGACTAGCGGGAGGGTAGTGCAGTTCTTC. This sequence joins TRBV7-2 and TRBJ2-1; 16 bases are a match to TRBD2. CDR1 is SGHTA, CDR2 FQGNSA, per germline. The CDR3 has 16 amino acids. The V and J ends lost 5 bases and 12 bases, in that order; junction bases with no gene match: 10.

This chain joins TRBV27 and TRBJ2-7; the D gene is possibly TRBD2 (5 bases). CDR1 is MNHEY and CDR2 is SMNVEV in the germline V gene (reference sequence). V was clipped by 4 bases and J by 4 bases, with 14 bases between them. The CDR3 consists of 14 residues. The CDR3 DNA is TGTGCCAGCAGTTATAGTCATAGCGCTTACGAGCAGTACTTC. It encodes CASSYSHSAYEQYF.

The chain combines TRBV19 with TRBJ1-2; possibly TRBD1 for D (6 bases). Looked up from germline, CDR1 is LNHDA and CDR2 is SQIVND (reference sequence). V lost 8 bases and J lost 4, with 17 bases in between. The CDR3 covers 14 residues. The CDR3 spells CASSPAGAPYGYTF. Written as DNA, the CDR3 is TGTGCCAGTTCCCCCGCGGGGGCCCCCTATGGCTACACCTTC. Full variable domain (remainder filled in from reference TRBV19 and TRBJ1-2): DGGITQSPKYLFRKEGQNVTLSCEQNLNHDAMYWYRQDPGQGLRLIYYSQIVNDFQKGDIAEGYSVSREKKESFPLTVTSAQKNPTAFYLCASSPAGAPYGYTFGSGTRLTVV.

V is TRBV18 and J is TRBJ2-1, with D possibly TRBD2 on 5 matching bases. V was clipped by 2 bases and J by 5 bases, with 10 bases between them. Germline assignment: CDR1 KGHSH and CDR2 LQKENI. This CDR3 comprises 14 residues. CDR3 DNA sequence: TGTGCCAGCTCACCAAGAGGGATACACAATGAGCAGTTCTTC. Translated, it gives CASSPRGIHNEQFF.

The chain joins TRBV5-1 to TRBJ1-2; 10 nucleotides agree with TRBD1. CDR1 and CDR2 from the germline V gene are SGHRS and YFSETQ. V was clipped by 4 bases and J by 11 bases; unmatched bases: 14. The CDR3 extends over 15 amino acids. CDR3 region: CASSPAGQGIDSYTF. The DNA for the CDR3 is TGCGCCAGCAGCCCCGCGGGACAGGGGATAGACAGTTACACCTTC.

The rearrangement joins TRBV30 to TRBJ2-7; D is unclear. The CDR3 length is 15 residues. The germline V and J ends were trimmed by 1 base and 2 bases, with 15 bases remaining between them. Germline V gene data show CDR1 as GTSNPN and CDR2 as SVGIG (reference sequence). CDR3 nucleotides: TGTGCCTGGAGTGGCCCCCAGACTTTTACCTACGAGCAGTACTTC. The encoded protein is CAWSGPQTFTYEQYF.

V and J are TRBV19 and TRBJ1-3, with D uncertain. V lost 6 bases to trimming and J lost 1 base, with 10 bases between them. This CDR3 is built from 14 residues. CDR1 LNHDA and CDR2 SQIVND come from the germline V gene (reference sequence). The CDR3 spells CASRVRGSGNTIYF. In nucleotides, the CDR3 is TGTGCCAGTAGAGTCCGAGGGTCTGGAAACACCATATATTTT.

The CDR3 sequence: CASSSPGAPTDTQYF. Here the CDR3 DNA reads TGTGCCAGCAGCAGCCCAGGGGCCCCCACAGATACGCAGTATTTT. The gene calls are TRBV5-6 and TRBJ2-3, with D maybe TRBD1 (6 bases). Trimming took off 4 bases at V and 2 bases at J, with 14 bases between the two ends. Looked up from germline, CDR1 is SGHDT and CDR2 is YYEEEE. The length of the CDR3 is 15 residues.

The V gene is TRBV14, the J gene TRBJ2-7, with D uncertain. Germline CDR1 reads SGHDN; CDR2 reads FVKESK. Trimming cost V 0 bases and J 4 bases, with 7 bases left between them. The CDR3 is made up of 13 amino acids. Written as DNA, the CDR3 is TGTGCCAGCAGCCAAGATTGGAGATACGAGCAGTACTTC. It codes for CASSQDWRYEQYF. The full variable domain, its missing parts supplied by reference TRBV14 and TRBJ2-7, is EAGVTQFPSHSVIEKGQTVTLRCDPISGHDNLYWYRRVMGKEIKFLLHFVKESKQDESGMPNNRFLAERTGGTYSTLKVQPAELEDSGVYFCASSQDWRYEQYFGPGTRLTVT.

DNA of the CDR3: TGTGCCAGCAGTGAAGGGACTAGCGGGAACGAGCAGTACTTC. Translating it yields CASSEGTSGNEQYF. The gene calls are TRBV6-1 and TRBJ2-7, with 12 bases identical to TRBD2. V gave up 1 base and J gave up 5 bases; unmatched junction bases: 0. Germline CDR1 is MNHNS and CDR2 is SASEGT. CDR3 length: 14 amino acids.

The table lists this clone with a few counts. V gene TRBV5-8 combines with J gene TRBJ1-1, with D perhaps TRBD1 (6 bases). This CDR3 comprises 17 residues. From germline, CDR1 is SGHTS and CDR2 YDEGEE. V was pared by 0 bases and J by 0 bases, with 15 bases between. CDR3 sequence (DNA): TGTGCCAGCAGCTTGGATGGGGGCCGGGGGGTGAACACTGAAGCTTTCTTT. It yields the protein CASSLDGGRGVNTEAFF.

The chain joins TRBV5-1 to TRBJ2-7; the match to TRBD2 covers 15 bases. CDR3 length equals 16 residues. With 3 bases clipped from V and 2 bases from J, the junction kept 3 bases outside the gene matches. CDR1 and CDR2 (germline): SGHRS, YFSETQ. CDR3 residues: CASSWTSGGATYEQYF. The DNA for the CDR3 is TGCGCCAGCAGCTGGACTAGCGGGGGGGCAACCTACGAGCAGTACTTC.

The rearrangement joins TRBV6-4 to TRBJ2-2; a possible D gene is TRBD1 (6 bases). Germline CDR1 and CDR2: MRHNA and SNTAGT. This CDR3 is 14 amino acids long. V was trimmed by 3 bases and J by 6 bases, leaving 11 bases between them. The CDR3 loop is CASSETGKAGELFF. The DNA for the CDR3 is TGTGCCAGCAGTGAAACAGGGAAGGCCGGGGAGCTGTTTTTT.

The chain is built from TRBV5-1 and TRBJ1-1; no clear D gene. CDR3 length: 15 residues. V lost 6 bases, J lost 4 bases, and 19 bases lay in between. The germline V gene has CDR1 SGHRS and CDR2 YFSETQ. CDR3 DNA: TGCGCCAGCAACTCGCTATCGGGTTTTGGCACTGAAGCTTTCTTT. Protein sequence: CASNSLSGFGTEAFF.

The rearrangement uses TRBV28 and TRBJ2-5; TRBD2 is a possible D gene (6 bases). CDR3 size: 12 residues. Germline CDR1 MDHEN, CDR2 SYDVKM. Trimming removed 2 bases from V and 5 bases from J, with 6 bases in between. The CDR3 DNA is TGTGCCAGCAGTTTAAGCGGGGAGACCCAGTACTTC. Translation: CASSLSGETQYF.

V is TRBV7-6 and J is TRBJ1-1; 8 bases are shared with TRBD1. The trim removed 5 bases at V and 1 base at J, leaving 6 bases unmatched. Germline CDR1 reads SGHVS; CDR2 reads FNYEAQ. This CDR3 has 15 residues. CDR3 residues: CASSPSGGANTEAFF. CDR3 in DNA: TGTGCCAGCAGCCCGTCAGGGGGCGCGAACACTGAAGCTTTCTTT.

There are a few counts of this clone. The chain couples TRBV28 to TRBJ2-7, with 11 bases fitting TRBD2. Germline V lookup: CDR1 MDHEN, CDR2 SYDVKM. The CDR3 extends over 15 amino acids. Unmatched junction bases numbered 4, after V lost 2 bases and J lost 4 bases. CDR3 DNA sequence: TGTGCCAGCAGTTTAGACCTAGCGGGAGGTTACGAGCAGTACTTC. It encodes CASSLDLAGGYEQYF.

This clone was found a few times. The V call is TRBV5-5, the J call TRBJ1-1; 9 positions match TRBD1. The CDR3 is made up of 18 amino acids. With 0 bases clipped from V and 0 bases from J, the junction kept 9 bases outside the gene matches. CDR1 is SGHKS, CDR2 YYEKEE, per germline (reference sequence). CDR3 DNA: TGTGCCAGCAGCTTGGCTACGGGACAGGGCTTATTGAACACTGAAGCTTTCTTT. This sequence encodes CASSLATGQGLLNTEAFF.

The V and J genes are TRBV5-6 and TRBJ2-1; TRBD2 aligns across 12 bases. CDR1 SGHDT and CDR2 YYEEEE come from the germline V gene. The CDR3 has 15 residues. The J segment lost 8 bases and the V segment lost 4 bases, leaving 7 bases of the junction unmatched. The CDR3, as DNA: TGTGCCAGCAGCGTACTAGCGGGAGGTAGTGATGAGCAGTTCTTC. Amino acid sequence: CASSVLAGGSDEQFF.

The chain carries TRBV5-1 and TRBJ2-7; 13 nucleotides match TRBD2. This CDR3 has 14 residues. Germline loops: CDR1 SGHRS, CDR2 YFSETQ. Trimming cost V 4 bases and J 7 bases; bases outside gene matches: 5. CDR3 protein: CASSLGLAGVEQYF. The CDR3 DNA reads TGCGCCAGCAGCCTCGGACTAGCGGGAGTTGAGCAGTACTTC.

The DNA for the CDR3 is TGTGCCAGCAGTTTTCAAGTTAGAGTGCGGACAGATACGCAGTATTTT. It yields the protein CASSFQVRVRTDTQYF. The chain combines TRBV6-5 with TRBJ2-3; D unclear. The length of the CDR3 is 16 residues. V lost 4 bases and J lost 3, with 17 bases in between. CDR1 and CDR2 (germline): MNHEY, SVGAGI.

The gene calls are TRBV7-3 and TRBJ2-1; TRBD2 might be the D (6 bases). V lost 4 bases and J lost 9, with 16 bases in between. The CDR3 has 14 residues. From germline, CDR1 is SGHTA and CDR2 FQGTGA. The CDR3 DNA follows: TGTGCCAGCAGCTCGCCCTCCGCGGGGTTTGAGCAGTTCTTC. Translated: CASSSPSAGFEQFF. The full variable domain, completed using reference TRBV7-3 and TRBJ2-1, is GAGVSQTPSNKVTEKGKYVELRCDPISGHTALYWYRQSLGQGPEFLIYFQGTGAADDSGLPNDRFFAVRPEGSVSTLKIQRTERGDSAVYLCASSSPSAGFEQFFGPGTRLTVL.